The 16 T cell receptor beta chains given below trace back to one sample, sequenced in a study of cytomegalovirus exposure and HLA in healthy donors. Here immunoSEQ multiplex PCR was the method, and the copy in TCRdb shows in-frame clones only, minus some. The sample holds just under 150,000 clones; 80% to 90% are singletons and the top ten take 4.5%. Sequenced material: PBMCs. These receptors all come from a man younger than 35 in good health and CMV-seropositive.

CDR3 in DNA: TGTGCCAGCACTAAGAAACCAACTAATGAAAAACTGTTTTTT. Encoded protein: CASTKKPTNEKLFF. This rearrangement joins TRBV6-1 to TRBJ1-4, with D hard to call. V dropped 7 bases and J dropped 0 bases, with 9 bases sitting between them. The CDR3 contains 14 residues. The germline V gene has CDR1 MNHNS and CDR2 SASEGT.

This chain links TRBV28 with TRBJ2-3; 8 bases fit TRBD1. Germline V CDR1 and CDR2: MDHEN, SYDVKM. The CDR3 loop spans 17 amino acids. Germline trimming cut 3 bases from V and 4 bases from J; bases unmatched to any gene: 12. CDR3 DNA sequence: TGTGCCAGCAGTTTCGGCTCTAGGACAGGGATGGCAGATACGCAGTATTTT. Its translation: CASSFGSRTGMADTQYF.

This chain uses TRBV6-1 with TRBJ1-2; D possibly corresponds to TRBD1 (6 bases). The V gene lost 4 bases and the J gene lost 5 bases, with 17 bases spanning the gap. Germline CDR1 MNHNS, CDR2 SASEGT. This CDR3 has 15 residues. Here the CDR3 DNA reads TGTGCCAGCAGTGTCAGTTGGACAGCGATATATGGCTACACCTTC. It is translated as CASSVSWTAIYGYTF.

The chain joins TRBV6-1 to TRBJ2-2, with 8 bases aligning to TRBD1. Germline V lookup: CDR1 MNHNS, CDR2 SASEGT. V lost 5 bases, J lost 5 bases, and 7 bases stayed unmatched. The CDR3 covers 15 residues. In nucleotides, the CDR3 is TGTGCCAGCAGTCGGACAGGGCTTGTGACCGGGGAGCTGTTTTTT. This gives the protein CASSRTGLVTGELFF.

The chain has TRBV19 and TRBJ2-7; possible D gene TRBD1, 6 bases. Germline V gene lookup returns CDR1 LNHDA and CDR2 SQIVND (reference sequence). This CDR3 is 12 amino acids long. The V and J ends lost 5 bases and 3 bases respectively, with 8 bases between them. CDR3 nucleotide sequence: TGTGCCAGTAGTTCGGACAGCTACGAGCAGTACTTC. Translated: CASSSDSYEQYF.

In DNA, the CDR3 is TGTGCCAGCAGCAAATGGGAGGGGGACATTCAGTACTTC. It translates to CASSKWEGDIQYF. The V and J genes are TRBV7-2 and TRBJ2-4; maybe TRBD2 (7 bases). The V end was cut by 5 bases, the J end by 8 bases, with 13 bases between. This CDR3 contains 13 residues. In germline, CDR1 is SGHTA, CDR2 FQGNSA.

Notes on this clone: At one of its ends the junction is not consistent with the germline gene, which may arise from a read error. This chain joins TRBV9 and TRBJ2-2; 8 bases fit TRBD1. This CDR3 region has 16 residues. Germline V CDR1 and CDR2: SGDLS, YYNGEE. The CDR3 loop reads CASTVGQGGNTGELFF. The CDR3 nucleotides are TGTGCCAGCACCGTAGGACAGGGAGGAAACACCGGGGAGCTGTTTTTT.

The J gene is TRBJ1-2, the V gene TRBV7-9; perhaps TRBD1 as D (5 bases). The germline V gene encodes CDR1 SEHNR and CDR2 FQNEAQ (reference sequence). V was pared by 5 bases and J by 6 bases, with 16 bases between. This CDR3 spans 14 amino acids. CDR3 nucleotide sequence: TGTGCCAGCAGCCTCGTCAGGGAAGTTCATGGCTACACCTTC. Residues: CASSLVREVHGYTF. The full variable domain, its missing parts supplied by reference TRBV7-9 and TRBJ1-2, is DTGVSQNPRHKITKRGQNVTFRCDPISEHNRLYWYRQTLGQGPEFLTYFQNEAQLEKSRLLSDRFSAERPKGSFSTLEIQRTEQGDSAMYLCASSLVREVHGYTFGSGTRLTVV.

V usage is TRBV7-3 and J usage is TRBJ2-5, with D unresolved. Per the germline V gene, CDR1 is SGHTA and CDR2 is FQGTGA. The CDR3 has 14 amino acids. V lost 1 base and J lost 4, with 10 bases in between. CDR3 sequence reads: CASSLNGNRETQYF. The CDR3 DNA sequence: TGTGCCAGCAGCTTAAATGGCAACCGAGAGACCCAGTACTTC.

DNA of the CDR3: TGTGCCAGCAGCTTAGTAGGACTAGGATACGAGCAGTACTTC. It translates to CASSLVGLGYEQYF. The chain links TRBV11-2 to TRBJ2-7; 7 nucleotides align to TRBD2. This CDR3 is 14 amino acids long. The J segment lost 4 bases and the V segment lost 1 base, leaving 4 bases of the junction unmatched. CDR1 is SGHAT, CDR2 FQNNGV, per germline.

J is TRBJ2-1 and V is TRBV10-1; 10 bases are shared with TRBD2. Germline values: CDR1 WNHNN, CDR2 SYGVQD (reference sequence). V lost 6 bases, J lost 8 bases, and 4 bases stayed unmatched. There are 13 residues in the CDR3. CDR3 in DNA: TGCGCCAGCAGATCCGGGACTAGCGATGAGCAGTTCTTC. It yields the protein CASRSGTSDEQFF.

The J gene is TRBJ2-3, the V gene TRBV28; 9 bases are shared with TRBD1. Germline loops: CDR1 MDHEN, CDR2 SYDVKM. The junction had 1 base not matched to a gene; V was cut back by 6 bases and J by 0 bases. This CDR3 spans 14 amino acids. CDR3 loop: CASRGTGSTDTQYF. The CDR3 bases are TGTGCCAGCAGAGGGACAGGGAGCACAGATACGCAGTATTTT.

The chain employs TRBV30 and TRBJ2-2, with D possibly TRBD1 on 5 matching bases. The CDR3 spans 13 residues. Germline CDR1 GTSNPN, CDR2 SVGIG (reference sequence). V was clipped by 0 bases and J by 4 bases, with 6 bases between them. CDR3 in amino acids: CAWSVQATGELFF. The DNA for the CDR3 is TGTGCCTGGAGTGTACAGGCCACCGGGGAGCTGTTTTTT.

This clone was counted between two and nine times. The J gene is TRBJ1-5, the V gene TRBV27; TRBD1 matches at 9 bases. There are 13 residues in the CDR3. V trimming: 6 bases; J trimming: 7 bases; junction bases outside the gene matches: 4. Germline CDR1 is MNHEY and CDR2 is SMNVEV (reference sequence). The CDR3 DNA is TGTGCCAGCAGACGGACAGGGGAGCAGCCCCAGCATTTT. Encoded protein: CASRRTGEQPQHF.

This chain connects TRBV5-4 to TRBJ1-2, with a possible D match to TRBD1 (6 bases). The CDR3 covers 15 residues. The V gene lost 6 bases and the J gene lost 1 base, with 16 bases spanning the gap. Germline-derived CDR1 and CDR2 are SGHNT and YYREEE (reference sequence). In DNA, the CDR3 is TGTGCCAGCAAACCACGGACAGACATTAACTATGGCTACACCTTC. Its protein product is CASKPRTDINYGYTF. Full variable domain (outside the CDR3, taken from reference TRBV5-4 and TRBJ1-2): ETGVTQSPTHLIKTRGQQVTLRCSSQSGHNTVSWYQQALGQGPQFIFQYYREEENGRGNFPPRFSGLQFPNYSSELNVNALELDDSALYLCASKPRTDINYGYTFGSGTRLTVV.

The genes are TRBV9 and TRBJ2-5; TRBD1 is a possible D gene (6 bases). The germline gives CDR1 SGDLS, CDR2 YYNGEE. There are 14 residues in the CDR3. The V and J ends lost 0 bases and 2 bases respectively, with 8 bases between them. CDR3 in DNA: TGTGCCAGCAGCGTAGGACAGGCGCAAGAGACCCAGTACTTC. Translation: CASSVGQAQETQYF.